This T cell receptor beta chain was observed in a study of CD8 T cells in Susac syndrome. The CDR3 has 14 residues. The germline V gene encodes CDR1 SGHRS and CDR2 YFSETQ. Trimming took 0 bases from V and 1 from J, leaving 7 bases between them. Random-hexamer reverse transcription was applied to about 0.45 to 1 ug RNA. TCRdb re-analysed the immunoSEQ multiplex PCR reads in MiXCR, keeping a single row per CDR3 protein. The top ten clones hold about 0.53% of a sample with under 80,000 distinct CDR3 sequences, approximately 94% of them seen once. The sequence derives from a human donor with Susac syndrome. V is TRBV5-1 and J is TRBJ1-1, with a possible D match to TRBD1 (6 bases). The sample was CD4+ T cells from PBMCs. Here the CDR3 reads CASSLVTGNTEAFF. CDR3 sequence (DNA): TGCGCCAGCAGCTTGGTGACAGGGAACACTGAAGCTTTCTTT.